This T cell receptor (beta chain) originates from a study of early T cells in non-severe SARS-CoV-2 infection. Study findings and constraints: Clonotype matching in VDJdb favored anti-spike CD8 responses and did not capture private and CD4 specificities.

This CDR3 is 14 amino acids long. Germline lookup yields CDR1 SGHRS and CDR2 YFSETQ. With 7 bases removed from V and 0 bases from J, the gap between germline ends came to 13 bases. In this sample, this clonotype turned up a few times. Its antigen is currently unknown. TCRdb passed the 5' RACE reads through MiXCR, listing each CDR3 protein once. The data hold fewer than 120,000 distinct CDR3 sequences, with roughly 12% observed a single time. This material consisted of whole blood, taken at baseline. V and J are TRBV5-1 and TRBJ1-1; D call uncertain. The TCR sequence derives from an adult who was a healthcare worker with PCR-confirmed SARS-CoV-2 infection or an uninfected control (not recorded which). Here the CDR3 DNA reads TGCGCCAGCCGGCGGGAAAACATGAACACTGAAGCTTTCTTT. The encoded protein is CASRRENMNTEAFF.